One and the same sample provided the 13 T cell receptor beta chains below, sequenced in a study of T cell responses to AZD1222 COVID-19 vaccine. Some clones are missing from TCRdb's copy, which holds only in-frame ones; the method was immunoSEQ multiplex PCR. The table records more than 140,000 clones, more than 75% of them present only once. The sequencing used peripheral blood, collected on day 0 of AZD1222 vaccination. The receptor source for this set is an adult in good health.

The V and J genes are TRBV19 and TRBJ1-2, with a possible D match to TRBD1 (5 bases). The CDR3 is made up of 15 amino acids. Germline lookup yields CDR1 LNHDA and CDR2 SQIVND (reference sequence). The V gene lost 5 bases and the J gene lost 3 bases, with 16 bases spanning the gap. The CDR3 sequence is CASSSRREGDYGYTF. Here the CDR3 DNA reads TGTGCCAGTAGTTCCCGCAGGGAAGGGGACTATGGCTACACCTTC. Combining the CDR3 with reference TRBV19 and TRBJ1-2 gives the whole variable domain DGGITQSPKYLFRKEGQNVTLSCEQNLNHDAMYWYRQDPGQGLRLIYYSQIVNDFQKGDIAEGYSVSREKKESFPLTVTSAQKNPTAFYLCASSSRREGDYGYTFGSGTRLTVV.

The chain uses TRBV24-1 and TRBJ2-1; tentative D call: TRBD1 (6 bases). Germline lookup yields CDR1 KGHDR and CDR2 SFDVKD. This CDR3 has 17 residues. Trimming pared 12 bases from V and 0 bases from J, leaving 23 bases between. The CDR3 bases are TGTGCCTCCTCGGATCGAACAGGGCAAAGCTCCTACAATGAGCAGTTCTTC. Its protein is CASSDRTGQSSYNEQFF.

This chain uses TRBV12-3 or TRBV12-4 with TRBJ2-7; 8 positions agree with TRBD1. Losses at the gene ends were 6 bases for V and 5 bases for J; bases not matched to a gene: 6. The CDR3 consists of 13 residues. Here the CDR3 DNA reads TGTGCCAGCAGCCGCAGGGGGCTCCACGAGCAGTACTTC. It is translated as CASSRRGLHEQYF.

V and J are TRBV30 and TRBJ1-6; TRBD1 is a possible D gene (5 bases). This CDR3 is 15 amino acids long. The V gene lost 0 bases and the J gene lost 6 bases, with 12 bases spanning the gap. CDR1 is GTSNPN, CDR2 SVGIG, per germline (reference sequence). CDR3 residues: CAWSVLRDLNSPLHF. The CDR3 coding sequence is TGTGCCTGGAGTGTACTCCGGGACCTTAATTCACCCCTCCACTTT.

For this clone: One end of the junction varies from germline; a read error may be responsible. V gene TRBV3-1 (or the pseudogene TRBV3-2) combines with J gene TRBJ2-7; D not resolved. CDR3 size: 12 residues. Germline-derived CDR1 and CDR2 are LGHDT and YNNKEL (reference sequence). CDR3 DNA sequence: TGTGCCAGCAGCCAAGACTCCCACGAGCAGTACTTC. Amino acids: CASSQDSHEQYF.

There are a few counts of this clone. V is TRBV5-5 and J is TRBJ2-3, with D possibly matching TRBD1 (6 bases). The CDR3 sequence is 14 residues long. Trimming took off 4 bases at V and 0 bases at J, with 9 bases between the two ends. Germline V gene data show CDR1 as SGHKS and CDR2 as YYEKEE (reference sequence). CDR3 in amino acids: CASSLDSSTDTQYF. The CDR3 region has the DNA TGTGCCAGCAGCCTGGACAGTAGCACAGATACGCAGTATTTT.

This chain links TRBV7-2 with TRBJ2-3; 12 bases are a match to TRBD2. The CDR3 sequence is 17 residues long. The V and J ends lost 5 bases and 7 bases, in that order; junction bases with no gene match: 13. Germline V lookup: CDR1 SGHTA, CDR2 FQGNSA. The CDR3 nucleotides read TGTGCCAGCAGCGCAGACGAGGGGACTAGCGGGTTTTATACGCAGTATTTT. Protein: CASSADEGTSGFYTQYF.

The J gene is TRBJ1-6, the V gene TRBV6-5; 9 nucleotides agree with TRBD1. In germline, CDR1 is MNHEY, CDR2 SVGAGI. The CDR3 is 14 amino acids. J lost 6 bases, V lost 5 bases, and 2 bases had no gene match. In nucleotides, the CDR3 is TGTGCCAGCAGTCGGGACAGGGCTAATTCACCCCTCCACTTT. As protein: CASSRDRANSPLHF.

The chain employs TRBV18 and TRBJ2-3; TRBD2 might be the D (5 bases). The germline gives CDR1 KGHSH, CDR2 LQKENI. Trimming shortened V by 3 bases and J by 4 bases, and 14 bases separated the two germline ends. The length of the CDR3 is 15 residues. The CDR3 sequence is CASSPPQLGADTQYF. The CDR3 nucleotides read TGTGCCAGCTCACCTCCTCAACTAGGTGCAGATACGCAGTATTTT.

V gene TRBV5-8 combines with J gene TRBJ2-3, with D maybe TRBD1 (5 bases). The CDR3 runs 14 residues. Trimming cost V 2 bases and J 3 bases, with 10 bases left between them. The germline V gene has CDR1 SGHTS and CDR2 YDEGEE. Here the CDR3 DNA reads TGTGCCAGCAGCTTCCATCCAGGGACAGATACGCAGTATTTT. Translation gives CASSFHPGTDTQYF.

In regard to this clone: At one end the junction does not follow the germline gene, possibly because of a read error. The chain has TRBV6-5 and TRBJ2-7, with a weak D call TRBD2 (6 bases). Germline CDR1 MNHEY, CDR2 SVGAGI. The CDR3 extends over 12 amino acids. The chain's CDR3 is CASTGESSEQYF. The CDR3 bases are TGTGCCAGCACGGGAGAATCCTCCGAGCAGTACTTC.

V is TRBV24-1 and J is TRBJ1-2; 8 nucleotides agree with TRBD1. V was clipped by 4 bases and J by 6 bases; unmatched bases: 6. Germline values: CDR1 KGHDR, CDR2 SFDVKD. This CDR3 spans 14 amino acids. CDR3: CATSDRTGRNGYTF. The CDR3 DNA reads as TGTGCCACCAGTGACCGGACAGGGCGTAATGGCTACACCTTC.

The chain uses TRBV3-1 (or the pseudogene TRBV3-2) and TRBJ1-1; D unclear. V lost 4 bases, J lost 4 bases, and 16 bases lay in between. The CDR3 runs 15 residues. The germline V gene has CDR1 LGHDT and CDR2 YNNKEL (reference sequence). The CDR3, as DNA: TGTGCCAGCAGCCGCTCGAGCGGGGTAGGCACTGAAGCTTTCTTT. This sequence encodes CASSRSSGVGTEAFF.